Described below is a single TCR beta chain sequence and its context. Its antigen is not identified. CDR3 length: 16 amino acids. With 6 bases clipped from V and 3 bases from J, the junction kept 10 bases outside the gene matches. Germline V lookup: CDR1 SNHLY, CDR2 FYNNEI. The protocol was immunoSEQ multiplex PCR, while the TCRdb copy is restricted to in-frame clones and leaves out a portion. The sample has around 100,000 clones, about 81% seen once. The entry originates in a study of T cell clones after liver transplantation. Across the whole study: Tolerant meant at least one year fully off immunosuppression without liver enzymes above twice normal. The study's findings and limits: Migration into the graft, not deletion, may explain lost graft donor-reactive T cells.

The starting material was CD4+ T cells from blood, obtained around 48 months after liver transplant. The chain joins TRBV2 to TRBJ2-3, with 9 bases matching TRBD1. The TCR comes from a human patient who received a liver transplant. A subset of T cells may come from the graft donor. CDR3 DNA sequence: TGTGCCAGCAGCACCGGGACAGGGCATCGGACAGATACGCAGTATTTT. Protein: CASSTGTGHRTDTQYF.